This T cell receptor (beta chain) derives from a study of blood T cells in healthy people across ages. Study-wide points: Strong correlation existed between TCR beta diversity and naive T cell percentage.

Donors gave around 10 milliliters of peripheral blood apiece. The CDR3 totals 17 residues. In germline, CDR1 is LGHNT, CDR2 FRNRAP. With 0 bases clipped from V and 1 base from J, the junction kept 7 bases outside the gene matches. This clonotype has a handful of counts. The antigen remains undetermined. Together with a sample-barcoded 5' primer, a J-beta primer mix was included in a second PCR lasting about 7 to 11 cycles. Every cDNA was tagged by a template-switch adaptor with 12 random nucleotides. TCRdb processed the 5' RACE reads anew with MiXCR; each CDR3 protein has one entry. Among 1.5 million or so distinct CDR3 sequences listed, about 45% were seen once.

The rearrangement uses TRBV12-5 and TRBJ2-3, with 7 bases matching TRBD1. The clonotype was recovered from a woman aged 18-29 years in good health. What was sequenced was blood. For the CDR3, the DNA is TGTGCTAGTGGTTTGGTAGTAGGGGGCGCAGGCACAGATACGCAGTATTTT. Protein sequence: CASGLVVGGAGTDTQYF.